Included here is one T cell receptor beta chain sequence, with context. These data come from a study of OX40 agonist ivuxolimab in advanced cancers. Repertoires were generated with immunoSEQ multiplex PCR, while TCRdb's copy carries only in-frame clones and drops some. This table holds about 68,000 clones, approximately 80% found once. Deletions cut 5 bases from V and 7 bases from J, with 12 bases between. Germline assignment: CDR1 LNHDA and CDR2 SQIVND (reference sequence). The CDR3 loop spans 14 amino acids. This clonotype was obtained from an adult with an advanced solid tumor such as melanoma, head and neck, liver or kidney cancer. Sample: CD4+ or CD8+ T cells sorted from blood, taken in a trial of the OX40 agonist ivuxolimab. This chain uses TRBV19 with TRBJ1-6, with unresolved D. The CDR3 spells CASSSARYNSPLHF. The CDR3 region has the DNA TGTGCCAGTAGTTCCGCTCGGTACAATTCACCCCTCCACTTT.